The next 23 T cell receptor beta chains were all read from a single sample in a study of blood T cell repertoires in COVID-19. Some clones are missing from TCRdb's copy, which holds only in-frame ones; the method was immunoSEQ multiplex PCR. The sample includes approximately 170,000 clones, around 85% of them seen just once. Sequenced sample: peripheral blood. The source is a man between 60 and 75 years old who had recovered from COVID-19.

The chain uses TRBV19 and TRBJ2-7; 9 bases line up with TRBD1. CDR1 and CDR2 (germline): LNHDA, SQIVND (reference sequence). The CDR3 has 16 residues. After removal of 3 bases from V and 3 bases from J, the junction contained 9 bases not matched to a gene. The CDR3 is CASSMGPGQGIYEQYF. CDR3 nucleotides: TGTGCCAGTAGTATGGGGCCGGGACAGGGTATCTACGAGCAGTACTTC. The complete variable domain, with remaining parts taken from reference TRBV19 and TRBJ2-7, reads DGGITQSPKYLFRKEGQNVTLSCEQNLNHDAMYWYRQDPGQGLRLIYYSQIVNDFQKGDIAEGYSVSREKKESFPLTVTSAQKNPTAFYLCASSMGPGQGIYEQYFGPGTRLTVT.

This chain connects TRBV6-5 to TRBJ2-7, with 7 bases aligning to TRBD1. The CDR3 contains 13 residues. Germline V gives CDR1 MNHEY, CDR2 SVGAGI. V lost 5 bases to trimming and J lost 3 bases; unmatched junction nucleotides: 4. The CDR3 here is CASSRTGNYEQYF. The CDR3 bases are TGTGCCAGCAGTCGGACAGGAAACTACGAGCAGTACTTC.

The CDR3 region has the DNA TGTGCCAGTACCACCGAGGCGGCCCTTAACTATGGCTACACCTTC. Protein product: CASTTEAALNYGYTF. The chain carries TRBV6-6 and TRBJ1-2; D uncertain. This CDR3 is built from 15 residues. V shed 9 bases and J shed 1 base, with 18 bases lying between them. Germline V gives CDR1 MNHNY, CDR2 SVGAGI (reference sequence).

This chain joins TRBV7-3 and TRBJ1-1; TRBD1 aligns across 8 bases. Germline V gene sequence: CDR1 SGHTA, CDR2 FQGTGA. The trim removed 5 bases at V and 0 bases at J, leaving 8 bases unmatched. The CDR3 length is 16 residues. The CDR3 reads CASSPMTGVMNTEAFF. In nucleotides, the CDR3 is TGTGCCAGCAGCCCTATGACAGGGGTAATGAACACTGAAGCTTTCTTT.

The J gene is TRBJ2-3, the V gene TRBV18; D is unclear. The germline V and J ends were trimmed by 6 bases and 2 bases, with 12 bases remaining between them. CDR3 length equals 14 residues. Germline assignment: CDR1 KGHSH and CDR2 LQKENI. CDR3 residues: CASSPRVDTDTQYF. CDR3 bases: TGTGCCAGCTCTCCCCGGGTCGACACAGATACGCAGTATTTT.

The CDR3 nucleotides read TGTGCCAGCAGCGCCTTTGGGGGGGACACAGATACGCAGTATTTT. This translates into CASSAFGGDTDTQYF. This chain connects TRBV7-2 to TRBJ2-3; 7 bases match TRBD2. V lost 5 bases to trimming and J lost 2 bases; unmatched junction nucleotides: 7. Germline V gives CDR1 SGHTA, CDR2 FQGNSA. The CDR3 sequence is 15 residues long.

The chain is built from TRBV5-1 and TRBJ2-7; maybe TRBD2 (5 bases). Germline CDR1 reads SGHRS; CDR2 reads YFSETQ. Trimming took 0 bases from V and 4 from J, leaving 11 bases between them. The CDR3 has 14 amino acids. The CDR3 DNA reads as TGCGCCAGCAGCTTGGCGGAGGTGGGGTACGAGCAGTACTTC. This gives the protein CASSLAEVGYEQYF.

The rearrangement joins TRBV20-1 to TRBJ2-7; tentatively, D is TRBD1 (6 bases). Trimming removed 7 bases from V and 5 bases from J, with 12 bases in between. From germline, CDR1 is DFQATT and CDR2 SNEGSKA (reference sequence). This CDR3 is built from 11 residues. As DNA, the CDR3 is TGCAGTGGGGGGCGCACGGACGAGCAGTACTTC. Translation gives CSGGRTDEQYF.

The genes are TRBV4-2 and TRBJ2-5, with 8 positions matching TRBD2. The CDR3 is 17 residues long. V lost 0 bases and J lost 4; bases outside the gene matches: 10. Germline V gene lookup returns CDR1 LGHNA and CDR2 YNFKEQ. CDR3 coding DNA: TGTGCCAGCAGCCAAGATCTATCGGGGGGGTTTGGAGAGACCCAGTACTTC. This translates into CASSQDLSGGFGETQYF.

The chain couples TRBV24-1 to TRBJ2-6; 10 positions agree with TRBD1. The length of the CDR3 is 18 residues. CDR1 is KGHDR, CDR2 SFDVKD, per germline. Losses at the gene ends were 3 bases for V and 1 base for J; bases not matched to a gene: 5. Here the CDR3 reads CATSDEPGQGSGANVLTF. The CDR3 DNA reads TGTGCCACCAGTGATGAGCCGGGACAGGGGTCTGGGGCCAACGTCCTGACTTTC.

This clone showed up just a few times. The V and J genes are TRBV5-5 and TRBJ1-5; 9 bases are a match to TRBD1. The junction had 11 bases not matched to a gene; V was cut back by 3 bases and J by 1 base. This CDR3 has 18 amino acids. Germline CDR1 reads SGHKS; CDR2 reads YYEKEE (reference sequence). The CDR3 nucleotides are TGTGCCAGCAGCTGGGGGACAGGGCTACGAGGAAGCAATCAGCCCCAGCATTTT. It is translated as CASSWGTGLRGSNQPQHF.

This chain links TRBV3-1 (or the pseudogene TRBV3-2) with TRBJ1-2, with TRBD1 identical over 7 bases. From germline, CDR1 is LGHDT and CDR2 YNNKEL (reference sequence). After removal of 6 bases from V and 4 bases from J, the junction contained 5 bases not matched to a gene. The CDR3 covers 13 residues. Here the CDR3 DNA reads TGTGCCAGCAGTCTAGACAGGGTCTATGGCTACACCTTC. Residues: CASSLDRVYGYTF.

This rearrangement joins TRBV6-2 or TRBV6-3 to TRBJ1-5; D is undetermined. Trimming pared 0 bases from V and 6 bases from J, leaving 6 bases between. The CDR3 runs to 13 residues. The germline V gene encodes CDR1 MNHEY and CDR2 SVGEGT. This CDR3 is CASSYSWSQPQHF. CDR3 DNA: TGTGCCAGCAGTTACTCCTGGAGTCAGCCCCAGCATTTT.

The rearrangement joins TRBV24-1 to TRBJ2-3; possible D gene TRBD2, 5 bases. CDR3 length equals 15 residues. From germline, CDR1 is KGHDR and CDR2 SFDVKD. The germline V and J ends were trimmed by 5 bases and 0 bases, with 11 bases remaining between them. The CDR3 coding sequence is TGTGCCACCAGTGTCTGGACGGGAAGCACAGATACGCAGTATTTT. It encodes CATSVWTGSTDTQYF.

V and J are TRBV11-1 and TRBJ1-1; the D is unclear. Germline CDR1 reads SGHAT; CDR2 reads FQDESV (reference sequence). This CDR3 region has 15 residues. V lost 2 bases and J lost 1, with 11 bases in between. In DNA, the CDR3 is TGTGCCAGCAGCTTAAGGTTACAGTCGAACACTGAAGCTTTCTTT. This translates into CASSLRLQSNTEAFF.

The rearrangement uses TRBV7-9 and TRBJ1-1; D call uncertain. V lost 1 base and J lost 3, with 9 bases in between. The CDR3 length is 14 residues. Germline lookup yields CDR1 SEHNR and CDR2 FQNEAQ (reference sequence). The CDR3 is CASSLDGGHTEAFF. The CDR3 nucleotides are TGTGCCAGCAGCTTAGATGGAGGCCACACTGAAGCTTTCTTT.

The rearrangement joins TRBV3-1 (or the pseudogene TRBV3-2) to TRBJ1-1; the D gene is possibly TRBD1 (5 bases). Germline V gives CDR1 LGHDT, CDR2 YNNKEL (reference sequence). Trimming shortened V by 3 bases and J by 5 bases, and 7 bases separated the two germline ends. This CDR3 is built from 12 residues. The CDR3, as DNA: TGTGCCAGCAGCCACGGGGGGACTGAAGCTTTCTTT. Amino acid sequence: CASSHGGTEAFF.

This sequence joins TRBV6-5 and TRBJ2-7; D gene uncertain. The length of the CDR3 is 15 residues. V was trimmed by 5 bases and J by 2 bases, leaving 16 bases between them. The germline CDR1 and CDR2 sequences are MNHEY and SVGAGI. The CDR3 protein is CASSRENGGPYEQYF. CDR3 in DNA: TGTGCCAGCAGTCGAGAGAACGGTGGTCCCTACGAGCAGTACTTC.

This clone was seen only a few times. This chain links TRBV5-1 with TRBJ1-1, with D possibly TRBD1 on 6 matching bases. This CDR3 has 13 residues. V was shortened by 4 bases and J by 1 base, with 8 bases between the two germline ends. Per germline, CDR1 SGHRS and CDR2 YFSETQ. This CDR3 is CASSGQTNTEAFF. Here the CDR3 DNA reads TGCGCCAGCAGCGGACAGACGAACACTGAAGCTTTCTTT.

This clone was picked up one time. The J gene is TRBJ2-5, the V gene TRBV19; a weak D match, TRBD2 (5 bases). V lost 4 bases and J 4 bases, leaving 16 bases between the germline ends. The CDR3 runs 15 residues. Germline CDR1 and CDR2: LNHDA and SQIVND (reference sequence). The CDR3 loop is CASSKARQGGETQYF. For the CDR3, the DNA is TGTGCCAGTAGTAAGGCTCGACAAGGAGGAGAGACCCAGTACTTC.

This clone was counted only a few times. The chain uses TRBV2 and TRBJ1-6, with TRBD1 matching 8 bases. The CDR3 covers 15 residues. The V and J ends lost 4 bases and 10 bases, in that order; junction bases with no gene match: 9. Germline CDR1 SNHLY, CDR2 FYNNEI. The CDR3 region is CASSGYTGGGSPLHF. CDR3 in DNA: TGTGCCAGCAGTGGATACACAGGGGGAGGGTCACCCCTCCACTTT.

In nucleotides, the CDR3 is TGTGCCAGCAGTTACTCCTCGGGGGGGCGGGAGACCCAGTACTTC. Translation: CASSYSSGGRETQYF. V and J are TRBV6-5 and TRBJ2-5; 8 bases are shared with TRBD2. The trim removed 0 bases at V and 5 bases at J, leaving 5 bases unmatched. The germline gives CDR1 MNHEY, CDR2 SVGAGI. The CDR3 is 15 amino acids.

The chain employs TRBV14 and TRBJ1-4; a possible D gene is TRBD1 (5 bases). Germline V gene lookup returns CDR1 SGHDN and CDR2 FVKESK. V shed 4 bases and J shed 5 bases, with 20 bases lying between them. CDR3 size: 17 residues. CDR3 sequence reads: CASSPDRRGKRNEKLFF. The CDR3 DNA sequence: TGTGCCAGCAGCCCTGATCGACGGGGGAAGCGGAATGAAAAACTGTTTTTT.